These 8 T cell receptor beta chains were all obtained from the same sample, sequenced in a study of cytomegalovirus exposure and HLA in healthy donors. Primers for the PCR totalled 60 Vbeta and 13 Jbeta. Clones were read by immunoSEQ multiplex PCR, and TCRdb kept only the in-frame ones, dropping some. The sample yields fewer than 200,000 clones, about 70% seen once. The sample taken for sequencing was PBMCs. The receptors were sampled from a woman aged 25 to 45 in good health and CMV-seronegative.

This clone has only a few counts. A read error may produce the germline difference seen at one junction end. The rearrangement joins TRBV7-9 to TRBJ1-1; D perhaps matches TRBD1 (5 bases). Germline V gene data show CDR1 as SEHNR and CDR2 as FQNEAQ (reference sequence). The CDR3 is 12 amino acids. CDR3 loop: CSSSQGFTEAFF. In DNA form, the CDR3 reads TGTTCCAGCAGCCAGGGTTTCACTGAAGCTTTCTTT.

V is TRBV5-1 and J is TRBJ2-5; D is unclear. The J call may be incorrect, as the DNA end agrees better with TRBJ2-7. The CDR3 runs to 15 residues. Germline CDR1 reads SGHRS; CDR2 reads YFSETQ. DNA for the CDR3: TGCGCCAGCAGCCCTCTATCCCCGTCGGACTACGAGCAGTACTTC. It translates to CASSPLSPSDYEQYF.

The gene calls are TRBV5-4 and TRBJ2-1, with D unresolved. Trimming pared 4 bases from V and 8 bases from J, leaving 22 bases between. CDR3 size: 16 residues. Germline loops: CDR1 SGHNT, CDR2 YYREEE (reference sequence). The CDR3: CASSLKETSGFHEQFF. CDR3 sequence (DNA): TGTGCCAGCAGCCTTAAGGAGACCAGTGGATTTCATGAGCAGTTCTTC.

The chain has TRBV7-9 and TRBJ2-7; 10 nucleotides align to TRBD2. The CDR3 covers 16 residues. Germline CDR1 SEHNR, CDR2 FQNEAQ (reference sequence). Unmatched junction bases numbered 7, after V lost 2 bases and J lost 3 bases. CDR3: CASSLKASGSFYEQYF. In DNA, the CDR3 is TGTGCCAGCAGCTTAAAGGCTAGCGGGAGCTTCTACGAGCAGTACTTC.

The chain employs TRBV4-1 and TRBJ2-3; D might be TRBD2 (5 bases). V lost 1 base and J 5 bases, leaving 7 bases between the germline ends. CDR1 MGHRA and CDR2 YSYEKL come from the germline V gene. There are 13 residues in the CDR3. In nucleotides, the CDR3 is TGCGCCAGCAGCCAAGGTGCGGGAGATACGCAGTATTTT. The encoded protein is CASSQGAGDTQYF.

The rearrangement links TRBV7-3 to TRBJ2-5, with 8 bases aligning to TRBD1. The J call is doubtful: the DNA matches TRBJ2-7 better. CDR3 size: 15 residues. Germline CDR1 SGHTA, CDR2 FQGTGA. The CDR3 here is CASSLLPGQAYEQYF. The CDR3 coding sequence is TGTGCCAGCAGCCTTCTTCCGGGACAGGCCTACGAGCAGTACTTC.

The chain recombines TRBV5-4 with TRBJ2-2; TRBD2 matches 14 bases. The J segment lost 2 bases and the V segment lost 3 bases, leaving 9 bases of the junction unmatched. The CDR3 is 19 amino acids. Germline CDR1 and CDR2: SGHNT and YYREEE (reference sequence). The CDR3 DNA reads TGTGCCAGCAGCTACCCTCCGGGACTAGCGGGGGCAAACACCGGGGAGCTGTTTTTT. It codes for CASSYPPGLAGANTGELFF.

V and J are TRBV19 and TRBJ2-3; the D is unclear. This CDR3 region has 15 residues. Trimming removed 6 bases from V and 0 bases from J, with 13 bases in between. The germline gives CDR1 LNHDA, CDR2 SQIVND (reference sequence). The DNA of the CDR3 is TGTGCCAGTAGACTGACAAGCTCTAGCACAGATACGCAGTATTTT. Encoded protein: CASRLTSSSTDTQYF.